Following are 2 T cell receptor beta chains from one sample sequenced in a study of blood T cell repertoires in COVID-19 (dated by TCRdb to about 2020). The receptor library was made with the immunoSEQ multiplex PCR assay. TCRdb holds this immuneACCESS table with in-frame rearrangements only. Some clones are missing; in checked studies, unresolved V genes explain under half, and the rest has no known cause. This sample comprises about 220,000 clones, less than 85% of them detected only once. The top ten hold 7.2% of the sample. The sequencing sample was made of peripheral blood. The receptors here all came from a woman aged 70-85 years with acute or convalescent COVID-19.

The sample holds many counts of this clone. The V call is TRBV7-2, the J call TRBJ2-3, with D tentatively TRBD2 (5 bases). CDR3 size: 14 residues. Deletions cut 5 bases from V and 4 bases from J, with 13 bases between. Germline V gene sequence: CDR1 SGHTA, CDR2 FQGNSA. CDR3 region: CASSRTLGADTQYF. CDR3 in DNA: TGTGCCAGCAGCCGGACTTTAGGCGCAGATACGCAGTATTTT.

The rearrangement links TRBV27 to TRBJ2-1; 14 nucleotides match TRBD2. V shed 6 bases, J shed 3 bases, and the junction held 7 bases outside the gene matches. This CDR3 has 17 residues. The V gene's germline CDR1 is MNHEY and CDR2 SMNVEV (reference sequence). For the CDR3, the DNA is TGTGCCAGCAGGACCGGGACTAGCGGGAGAAACTACAATGAGCAGTTCTTC. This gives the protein CASRTGTSGRNYNEQFF.